This T cell receptor beta chain derives from a study of OX40 agonist ivuxolimab in advanced cancers. Study-wide results and limits: Certain nonresponders likewise exhibited a low normalized T-cell clonal expansion.

The assay was immunoSEQ multiplex PCR, and TCRdb's table has in-frame clones only and misses some. Among more than 65,000 clones listed, 88% were seen once. The germline V and J ends were trimmed by 4 bases and 1 base, with 4 bases remaining between them. The length of the CDR3 is 13 residues. CDR1 WNHNN and CDR2 SYGVQD come from the germline V gene (reference sequence). About this clone itself: Its antigen is not identified.

The J gene is TRBJ2-2, the V gene TRBV10-1; no clear D. The TCR sequence derives from an adult with an advanced solid tumor such as melanoma, head and neck, liver or kidney cancer. Sequenced material: CD4+ or CD8+ T cells sorted from blood, taken in a trial of the OX40 agonist ivuxolimab. CDR3 in DNA: TGCGCCAGCAGTGTCGTGAACACCGGGGAGCTGTTTTTT. Its translation is CASSVVNTGELFF.